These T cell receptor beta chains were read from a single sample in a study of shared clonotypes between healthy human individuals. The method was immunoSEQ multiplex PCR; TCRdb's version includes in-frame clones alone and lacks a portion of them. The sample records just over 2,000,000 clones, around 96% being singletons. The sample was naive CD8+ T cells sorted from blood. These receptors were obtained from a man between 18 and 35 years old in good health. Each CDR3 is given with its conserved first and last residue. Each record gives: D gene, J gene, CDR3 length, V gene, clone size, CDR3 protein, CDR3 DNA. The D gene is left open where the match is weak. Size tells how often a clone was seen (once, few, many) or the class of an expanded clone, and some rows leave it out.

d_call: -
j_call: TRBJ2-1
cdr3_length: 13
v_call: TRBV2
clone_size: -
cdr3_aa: CASVTVSSNEQFF
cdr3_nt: TGTGCCAGCGTCACTGTCTCGAGCAATGAGCAGTTCTTC

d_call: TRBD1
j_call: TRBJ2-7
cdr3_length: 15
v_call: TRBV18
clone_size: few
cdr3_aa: CASSPGRGPDYEQYF
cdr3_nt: TGTGCCAGCTCACCAGGCAGGGGGCCCGACTACGAGCAGTACTTC

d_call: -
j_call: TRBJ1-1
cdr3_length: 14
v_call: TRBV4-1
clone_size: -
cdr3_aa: CASSQNGGATEAFF
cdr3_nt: TGCGCCAGCAGCCAAAACGGGGGGGCCACTGAAGCTTTCTTT

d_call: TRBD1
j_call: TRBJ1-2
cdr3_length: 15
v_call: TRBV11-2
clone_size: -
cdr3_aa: CASSLVQGANYGYTF
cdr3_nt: TGTGCCAGCAGCTTAGTTCAGGGGGCTAACTATGGCTACACCTTC

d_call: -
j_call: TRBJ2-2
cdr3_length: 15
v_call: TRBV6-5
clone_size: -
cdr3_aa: CASSYSIQGSGELFF
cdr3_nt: TGTGCCAGCAGTTACTCGATTCAGGGCTCAGGGGAGCTGTTTTTT

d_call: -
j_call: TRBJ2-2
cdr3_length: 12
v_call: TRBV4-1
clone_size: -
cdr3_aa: CASSHPTGELFF
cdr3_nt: TGCGCCAGCAGCCATCCCACCGGGGAGCTGTTTTTT

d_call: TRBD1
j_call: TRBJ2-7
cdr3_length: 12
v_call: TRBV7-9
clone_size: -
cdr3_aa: CASSPTGGEQYF
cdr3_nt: TGTGCCAGCAGTCCAACAGGGGGCGAGCAGTACTTC

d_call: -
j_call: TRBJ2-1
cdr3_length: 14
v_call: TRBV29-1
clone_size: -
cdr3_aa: CSVANGWDGDEQFF
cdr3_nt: TGCAGCGTTGCAAATGGATGGGATGGGGATGAGCAGTTCTTC

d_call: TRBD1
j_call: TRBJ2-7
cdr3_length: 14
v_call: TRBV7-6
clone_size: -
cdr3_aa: CASSPLGQGNEQYF
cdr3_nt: TGTGCCAGCAGCCCCCTGGGACAGGGGAACGAGCAGTACTTC

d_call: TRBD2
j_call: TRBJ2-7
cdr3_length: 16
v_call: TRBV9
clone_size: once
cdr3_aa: CASSGTSGGSLWEQYF
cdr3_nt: TGTGCCAGCAGCGGGACTAGCGGGGGTTCCCTCTGGGAGCAGTACTTC

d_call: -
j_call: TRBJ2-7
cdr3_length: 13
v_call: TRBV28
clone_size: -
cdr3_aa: CASSRQKTYEQYF
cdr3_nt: TGTGCCAGCAGTCGTCAAAAGACCTACGAGCAGTACTTC

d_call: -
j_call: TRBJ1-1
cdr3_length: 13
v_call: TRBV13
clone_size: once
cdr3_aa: CASSLGQGAEAFF
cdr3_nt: TGTGCCAGCAGCTTAGGACAGGGAGCTGAAGCTTTCTTT

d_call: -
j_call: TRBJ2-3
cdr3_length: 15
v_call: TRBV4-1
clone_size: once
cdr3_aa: CASSPFLGGTDTQYF
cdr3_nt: TGCGCCAGCAGCCCCTTCCTGGGCGGTACAGATACGCAGTATTTT

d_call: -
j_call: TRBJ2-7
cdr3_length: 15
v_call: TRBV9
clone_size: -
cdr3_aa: CASSVGGLGAHEQYF
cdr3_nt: TGTGCCAGCAGCGTGGGAGGCTTAGGCGCCCACGAGCAGTACTTC

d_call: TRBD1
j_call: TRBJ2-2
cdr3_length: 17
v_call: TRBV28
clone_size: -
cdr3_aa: CASITFSGTANTGELFF
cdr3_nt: TGTGCCAGCATTACTTTCTCCGGGACAGCAAACACCGGGGAGCTGTTTTTT

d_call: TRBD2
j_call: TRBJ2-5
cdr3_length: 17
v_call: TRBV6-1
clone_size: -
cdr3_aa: CASSEWSLAGAEETQYF
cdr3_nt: TGTGCCAGCAGTGAATGGTCCCTAGCGGGGGCGGAGGAGACCCAGTACTTC

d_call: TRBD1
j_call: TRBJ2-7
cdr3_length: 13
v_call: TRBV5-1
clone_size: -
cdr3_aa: CASSGTESYEQYF
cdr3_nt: TGCGCCAGCAGCGGGACAGAGTCCTACGAGCAGTACTTC

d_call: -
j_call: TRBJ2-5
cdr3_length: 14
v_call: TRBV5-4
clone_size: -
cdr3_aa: CASSPTGLQETQYF
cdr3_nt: TGTGCCAGCAGCCCGACAGGTCTCCAAGAGACCCAGTACTTC

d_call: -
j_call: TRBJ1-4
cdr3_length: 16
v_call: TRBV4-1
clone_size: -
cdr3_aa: CASSPRPQAFNEKLFF
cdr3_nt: TGCGCCAGCAGCCCGAGGCCACAGGCCTTTAATGAAAAACTGTTTTTT

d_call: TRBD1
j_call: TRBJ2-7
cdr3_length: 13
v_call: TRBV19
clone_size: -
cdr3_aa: CASSSGTAYEQYF
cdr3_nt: TGTGCCAGTAGTTCCGGGACAGCCTACGAGCAGTACTTC

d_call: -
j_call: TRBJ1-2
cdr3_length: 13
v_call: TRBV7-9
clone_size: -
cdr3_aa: CASSLPIDYGYTF
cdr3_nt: TGTGCCAGCAGCTTACCGATTGACTATGGCTACACCTTC

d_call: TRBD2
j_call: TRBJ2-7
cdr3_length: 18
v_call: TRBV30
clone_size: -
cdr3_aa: CAWRPRLEELAGYYEQYF
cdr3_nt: TGTGCCTGGAGGCCTCGACTGGAAGAGCTAGCGGGATACTACGAGCAGTACTTC

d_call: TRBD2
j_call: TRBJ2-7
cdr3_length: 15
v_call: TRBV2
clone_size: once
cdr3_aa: CASSDGSGDSYEQYF
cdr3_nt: TGTGCCAGCAGTGATGGAAGCGGGGACTCCTACGAGCAGTACTTC

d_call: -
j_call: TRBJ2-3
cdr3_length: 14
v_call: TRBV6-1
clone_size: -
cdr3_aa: CASSELAGPYTQYF
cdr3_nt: TGTGCCAGCAGTGAACTGGCAGGTCCGTATACGCAGTATTTT

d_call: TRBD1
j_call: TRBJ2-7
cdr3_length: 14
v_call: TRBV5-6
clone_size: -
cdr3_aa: CASRGQGAIHEQYF
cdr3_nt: TGTGCCAGCAGGGGACAGGGGGCCATCCACGAGCAGTACTTC

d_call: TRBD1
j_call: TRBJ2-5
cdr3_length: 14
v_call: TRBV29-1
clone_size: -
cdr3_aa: CSVEGGTVQETQYF
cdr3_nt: TGCAGCGTTGAAGGAGGGACAGTCCAAGAGACCCAGTACTTC

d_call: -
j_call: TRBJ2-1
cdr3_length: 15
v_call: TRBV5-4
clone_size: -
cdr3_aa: CASSLEGGQFNEQFF
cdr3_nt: TGTGCCAGCAGCTTGGAGGGGGGGCAATTCAATGAGCAGTTCTTC

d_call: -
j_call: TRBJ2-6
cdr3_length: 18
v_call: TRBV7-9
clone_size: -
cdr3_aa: CASSPQGGVRLGANVLTF
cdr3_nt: TGTGCCAGCAGCCCCCAGGGCGGGGTTCGGCTTGGGGCCAACGTCCTGACTTTC

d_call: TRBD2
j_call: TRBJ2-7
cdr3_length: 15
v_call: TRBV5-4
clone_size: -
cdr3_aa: CASSLGTSGWYEQYF
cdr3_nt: TGTGCCAGCAGCTTGGGGACTAGCGGGTGGTACGAGCAGTACTTC

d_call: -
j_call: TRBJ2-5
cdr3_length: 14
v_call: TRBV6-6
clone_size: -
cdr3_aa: CASSATSPQETQYF
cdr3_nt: TGTGCCAGCAGCGCCACTAGTCCTCAAGAGACCCAGTACTTC

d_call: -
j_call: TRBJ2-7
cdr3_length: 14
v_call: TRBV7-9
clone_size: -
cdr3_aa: CASSPGENFYEQYF
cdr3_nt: TGTGCCAGCAGCCCCGGCGAGAACTTCTACGAGCAGTACTTC

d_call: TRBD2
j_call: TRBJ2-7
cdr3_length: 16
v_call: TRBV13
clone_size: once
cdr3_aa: CASSPGTSGSLGEQYF
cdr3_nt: TGTGCCAGCAGCCCAGGGACTAGCGGGAGCCTCGGCGAGCAGTACTTC

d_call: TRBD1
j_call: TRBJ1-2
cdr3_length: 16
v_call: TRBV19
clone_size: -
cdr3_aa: CASSRMAGTGHYGYTF
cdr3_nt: TGTGCCAGTAGCCGAATGGCCGGGACAGGGCATTATGGCTACACCTTC

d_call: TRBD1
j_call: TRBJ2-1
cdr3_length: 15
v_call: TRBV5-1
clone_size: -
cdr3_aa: CASSHTGGSYNEQFF
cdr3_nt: TGCGCCAGCAGCCACACAGGGGGTTCCTACAATGAGCAGTTCTTC

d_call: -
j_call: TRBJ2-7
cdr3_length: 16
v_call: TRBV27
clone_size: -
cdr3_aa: CASSLLGRTEDYEQYF
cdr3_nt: TGTGCCAGCAGTTTACTCGGGCGGACAGAAGACTACGAGCAGTACTTC

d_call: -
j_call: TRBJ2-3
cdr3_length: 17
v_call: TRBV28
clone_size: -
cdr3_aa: CASSPLGAGSSTDTQYF
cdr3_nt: TGTGCCAGCAGCCCTTTAGGAGCGGGTTCTAGCACAGATACGCAGTATTTT

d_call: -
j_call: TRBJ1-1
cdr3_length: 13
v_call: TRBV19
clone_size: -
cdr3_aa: CASSIGGDTEAFF
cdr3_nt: TGTGCCAGTAGTATCGGGGGGGACACTGAAGCTTTCTTT

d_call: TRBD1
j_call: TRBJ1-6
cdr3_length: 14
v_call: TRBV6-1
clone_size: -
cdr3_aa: CASSGGQGNSPLHF
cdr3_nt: TGTGCCAGCAGTGGGGGACAGGGTAACTCACCCCTCCACTTT

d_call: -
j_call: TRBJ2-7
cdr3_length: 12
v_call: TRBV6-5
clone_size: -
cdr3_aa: CASSLDGYEQYF
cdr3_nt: TGTGCCAGCAGTCTAGACGGCTACGAGCAGTACTTC

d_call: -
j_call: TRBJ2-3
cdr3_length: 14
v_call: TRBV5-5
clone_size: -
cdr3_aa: CASSLSRVSDTQYF
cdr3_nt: TGTGCCAGCAGCTTGTCTAGGGTTTCAGATACGCAGTATTTT

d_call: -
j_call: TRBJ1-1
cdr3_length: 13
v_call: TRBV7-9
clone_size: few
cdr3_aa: CASSTQGAIEAFF
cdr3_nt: TGTGCCAGCAGCACCCAGGGAGCTATTGAAGCTTTCTTT

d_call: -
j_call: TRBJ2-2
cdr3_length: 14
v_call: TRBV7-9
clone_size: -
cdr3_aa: CASSFTGATGELFF
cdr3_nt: TGTGCCAGCAGCTTTACCGGGGCCACCGGGGAGCTGTTTTTT

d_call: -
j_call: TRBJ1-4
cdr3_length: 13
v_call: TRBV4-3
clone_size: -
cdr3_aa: CASSQDVEEKLFF
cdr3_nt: TGCGCCAGCAGCCAAGACGTCGAGGAAAAACTGTTTTTT

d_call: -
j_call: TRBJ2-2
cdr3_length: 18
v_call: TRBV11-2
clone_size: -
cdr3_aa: CASSLDLFGTAPRGELFF
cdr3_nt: TGTGCCAGCAGCTTAGATCTTTTTGGAACAGCTCCCCGTGGGGAGCTGTTTTTT

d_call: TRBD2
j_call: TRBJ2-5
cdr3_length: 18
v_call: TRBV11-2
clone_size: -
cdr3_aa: CASSLLGASGSVRETQYF
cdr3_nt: TGTGCCAGCAGCTTACTGGGCGCTAGCGGGAGTGTCCGCGAGACCCAGTACTTC

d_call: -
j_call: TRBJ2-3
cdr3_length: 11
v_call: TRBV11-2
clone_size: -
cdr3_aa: CASSNLDTQYF
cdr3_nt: TGTGCCAGCAGCAATCTTGATACGCAGTATTTT

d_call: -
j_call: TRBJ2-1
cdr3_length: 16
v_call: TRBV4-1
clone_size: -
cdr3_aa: CASSQERSSVYNEQFF
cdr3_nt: TGCGCCAGCAGCCAAGAAAGGTCTAGCGTGTACAATGAGCAGTTCTTC

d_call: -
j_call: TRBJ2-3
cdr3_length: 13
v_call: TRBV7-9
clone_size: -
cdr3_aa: CASSLAGSDTQYF
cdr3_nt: TGTGCCAGCAGCTTAGCCGGCTCAGATACGCAGTATTTT